This TCR beta chain was captured in a study of blood T cell repertoires in COVID-19. As originally analysed: Scientists estimated how many nucleated cells there were by amplifying reference gene primers. Some clones are missing from TCRdb's copy, which holds only in-frame ones; the method was immunoSEQ multiplex PCR. V, J and clone size reflect that table, while D and trimming were determined from the DNA. The data contain about 91,000 clones, 88% of them seen just once; the ten biggest clones take up roughly 8.7%. The sample was peripheral blood. The TCR originated in an older woman with acute or convalescent COVID-19.

CDR3 in DNA: TGTGCCAGCAGCGAGGACAGGGTTCAGCCCCAGCATTTT. Amino acid sequence: CASSEDRVQPQHF. The gene calls are TRBV7-2 and TRBJ1-5; 8 nucleotides agree with TRBD1. The CDR3 is 13 amino acids. CDR1 SGHTA and CDR2 FQGNSA come from the germline V gene. Trimming at V came to 5 bases and at J to 6 bases, leaving 3 bases not matched to a gene.